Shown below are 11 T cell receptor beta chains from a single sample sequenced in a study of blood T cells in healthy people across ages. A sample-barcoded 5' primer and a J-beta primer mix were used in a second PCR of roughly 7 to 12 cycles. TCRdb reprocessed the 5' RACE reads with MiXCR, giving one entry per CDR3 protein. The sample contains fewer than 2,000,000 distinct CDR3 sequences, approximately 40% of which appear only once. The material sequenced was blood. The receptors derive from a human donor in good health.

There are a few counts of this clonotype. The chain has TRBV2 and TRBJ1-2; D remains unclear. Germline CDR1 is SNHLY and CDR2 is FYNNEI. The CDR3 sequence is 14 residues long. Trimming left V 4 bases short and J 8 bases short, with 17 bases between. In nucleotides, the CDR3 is TGTGCCAGCAGTGCGTTTTGGACCTCTAAGGGCTACACCTTC. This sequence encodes CASSAFWTSKGYTF.

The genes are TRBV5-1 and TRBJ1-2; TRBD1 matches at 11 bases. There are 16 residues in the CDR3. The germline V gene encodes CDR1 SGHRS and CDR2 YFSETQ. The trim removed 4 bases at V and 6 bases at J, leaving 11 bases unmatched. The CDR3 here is CASSRGQGADYDGYTF. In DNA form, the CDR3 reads TGCGCCAGCAGCCGCGGACAGGGGGCCGATTACGATGGCTACACCTTC.

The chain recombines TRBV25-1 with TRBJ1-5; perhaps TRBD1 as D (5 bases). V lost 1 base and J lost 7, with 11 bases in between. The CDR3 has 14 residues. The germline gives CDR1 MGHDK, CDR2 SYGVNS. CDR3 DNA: TGTGCCAGCAGTGAATTAGGGGTTGGACAGCCCCAGCATTTT. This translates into CASSELGVGQPQHF.

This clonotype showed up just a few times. The CDR3 DNA reads TGTGCCAGCAGTTTGTCCGGGGGGGCGGCCGGGGAGCTGTTTTTT. Encoded protein: CASSLSGGAAGELFF. This rearrangement joins TRBV12-3 or TRBV12-4 to TRBJ2-2, with 8 positions matching TRBD2. V was pared by 3 bases and J by 6 bases, with 6 bases of the junction left unmatched. The CDR3 contains 15 residues.

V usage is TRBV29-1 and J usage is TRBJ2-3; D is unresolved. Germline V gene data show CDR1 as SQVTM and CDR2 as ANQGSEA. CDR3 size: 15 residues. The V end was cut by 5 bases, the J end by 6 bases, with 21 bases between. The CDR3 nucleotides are TGCAGCGTTACAAGGGCCGGCGCGCTTCTTGATACGCAGTATTTT. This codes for CSVTRAGALLDTQYF.

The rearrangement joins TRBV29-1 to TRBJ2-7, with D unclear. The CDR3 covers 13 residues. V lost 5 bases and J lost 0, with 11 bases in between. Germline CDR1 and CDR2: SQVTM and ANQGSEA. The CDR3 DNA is TGCAGCGTTATCCGGGCCGTCTCCTACGAGCAGTACTTC. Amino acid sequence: CSVIRAVSYEQYF.

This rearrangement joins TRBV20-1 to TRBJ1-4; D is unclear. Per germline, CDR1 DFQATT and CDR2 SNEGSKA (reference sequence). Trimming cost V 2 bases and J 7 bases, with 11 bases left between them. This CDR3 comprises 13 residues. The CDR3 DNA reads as TGCAGTGCTAGACTGCTTGAGGGTGAAAAACTGTTTTTT. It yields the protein CSARLLEGEKLFF.

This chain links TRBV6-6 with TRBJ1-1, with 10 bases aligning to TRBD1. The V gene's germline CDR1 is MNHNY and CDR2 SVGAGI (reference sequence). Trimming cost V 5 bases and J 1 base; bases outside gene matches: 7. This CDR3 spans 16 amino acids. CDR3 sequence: CASSPRGQGGNTEAFF. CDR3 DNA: TGTGCCAGCAGTCCACGAGGACAGGGGGGGAACACTGAAGCTTTCTTT.

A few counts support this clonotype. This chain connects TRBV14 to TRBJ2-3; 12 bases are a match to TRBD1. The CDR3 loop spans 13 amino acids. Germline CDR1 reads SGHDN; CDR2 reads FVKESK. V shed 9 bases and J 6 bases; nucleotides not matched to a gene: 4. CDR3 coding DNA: TGTGCCAGTGGGACAGGGGGCTCGGATACGCAGTATTTT. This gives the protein CASGTGGSDTQYF. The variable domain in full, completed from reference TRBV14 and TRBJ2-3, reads EAGVTQFPSHSVIEKGQTVTLRCDPISGHDNLYWYRRVMGKEIKFLLHFVKESKQDESGMPNNRFLAERTGGTYSTLKVQPAELEDSGVYFCASGTGGSDTQYFGPGTRLTVL.

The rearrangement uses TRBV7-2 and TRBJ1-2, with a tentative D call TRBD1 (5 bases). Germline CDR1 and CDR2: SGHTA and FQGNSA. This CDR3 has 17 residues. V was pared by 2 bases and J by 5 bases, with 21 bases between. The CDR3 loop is CASSLTLAGPLGYGYTF. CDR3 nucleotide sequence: TGTGCCAGCAGCTTAACCTTGGCGGGGCCCCTGGGGTATGGCTACACCTTC. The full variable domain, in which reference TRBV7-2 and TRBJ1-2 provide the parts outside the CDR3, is GAGVSQSPSNKVTEKGKDVELRCDPISGHTALYWYRQSLGQGLEFLIYFQGNSAPDKSGLPSDRFSAERTGGSVSTLTIQRTQQEDSAVYLCASSLTLAGPLGYGYTFGSGTRLTVV.

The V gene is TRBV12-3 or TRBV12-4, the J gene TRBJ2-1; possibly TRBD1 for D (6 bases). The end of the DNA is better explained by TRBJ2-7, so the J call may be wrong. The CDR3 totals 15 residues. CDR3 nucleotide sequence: TGTGCCAGCAGTCCCTGGGACAAGTCCTACAATGAGCAGTACGTC. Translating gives CASSPWDKSYNEQYV.